This TCR beta chain is drawn from a study of blood T cell repertoires in COVID-19. In the study overall: Samples came from the United States, Italy and Spain, spanning acute and convalescent COVID-19. Sources were T cells, B-cell-depleted T cells, or PBMCs; the material itself was cDNA or gDNA.

As processed by the authors: Amplification of reference gene primers was used by the study to estimate nucleated cell counts. Assay used: immunoSEQ multiplex PCR; TCRdb lists only in-frame clones, some missing. That table supplies the V and J calls and clone size; D and trimming were determined from the DNA. The sample lists roughly 330,000 clones, around 89% occurring once. The germline CDR1 and CDR2 sequences are SGDLS and YYNGEE. V lost 3 bases to trimming and J lost 2 bases; unmatched junction nucleotides: 7. This CDR3 spans 15 amino acids. This rearrangement joins TRBV9 to TRBJ1-1; 7 bases agree with TRBD1. The sequencing sample was made of peripheral blood. This sequence originates from a man aged 18 to 30 who had recovered from COVID-19. CDR3 sequence (DNA): TGTGCCAGCAGCGCAACGCCAGGGGGTAACACTGAAGCTTTCTTT. It yields the protein CASSATPGGNTEAFF.